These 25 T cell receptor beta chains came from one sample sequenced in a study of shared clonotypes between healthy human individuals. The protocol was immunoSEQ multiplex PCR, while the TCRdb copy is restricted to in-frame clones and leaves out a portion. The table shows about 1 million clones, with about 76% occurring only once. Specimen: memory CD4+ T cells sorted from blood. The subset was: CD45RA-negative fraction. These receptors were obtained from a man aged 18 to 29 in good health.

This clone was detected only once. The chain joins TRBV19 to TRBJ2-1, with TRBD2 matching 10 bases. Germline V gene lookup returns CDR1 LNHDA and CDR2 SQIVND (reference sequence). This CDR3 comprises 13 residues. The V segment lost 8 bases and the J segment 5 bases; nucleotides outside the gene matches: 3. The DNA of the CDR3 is TGTGCCAGTGGACTAGCGGCACACAATGAGCAGTTCTTC. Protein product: CASGLAAHNEQFF.

The CDR3 sequence: CASSVGMGTDTQYF. In DNA form, the CDR3 reads TGTGCCAGCAGTGTGGGGATGGGAACAGATACGCAGTATTTT. This sequence joins TRBV2 and TRBJ2-3, with D unclear. This CDR3 has 14 amino acids. V was shortened by 4 bases and J by 3 bases, with 11 bases between the two germline ends. The germline V gene has CDR1 SNHLY and CDR2 FYNNEI.

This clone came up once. CDR3 bases: TGTGCCACGCGACAGGGTCAGTACGAGCAGTACTTC. This codes for CATRQGQYEQYF. The chain combines TRBV28 with TRBJ2-7; TRBD1 aligns across 7 bases. The CDR3 spans 12 residues. CDR1 is MDHEN and CDR2 is SYDVKM in the germline V gene. With V trimmed by 10 bases and J by 4 bases, 7 bases remained unmatched.

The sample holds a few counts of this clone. CDR3 bases: TGTGCCAGCAGCTTGAGACTCAACCAAGAGACCCAGTACTTC. Translating it yields CASSLRLNQETQYF. J is TRBJ2-5 and V is TRBV11-2; no definite D call. The CDR3 length is 14 residues. Between the trimmed V and J ends, which lost 3 bases and 0 bases, there was a span of 8 bases. The germline V gene has CDR1 SGHAT and CDR2 FQNNGV.

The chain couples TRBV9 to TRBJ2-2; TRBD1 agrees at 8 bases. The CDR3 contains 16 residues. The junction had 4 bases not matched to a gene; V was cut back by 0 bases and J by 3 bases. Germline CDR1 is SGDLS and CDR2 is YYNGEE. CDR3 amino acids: CASSVGAGGDTGELFF. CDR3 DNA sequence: TGTGCCAGCAGCGTAGGGGCAGGGGGCGACACCGGGGAGCTGTTTTTT.

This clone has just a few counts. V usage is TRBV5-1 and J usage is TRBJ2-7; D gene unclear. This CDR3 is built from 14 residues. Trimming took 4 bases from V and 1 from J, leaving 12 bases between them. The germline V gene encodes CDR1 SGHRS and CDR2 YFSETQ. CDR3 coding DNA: TGCGCCAGCAGCACCGCGCAGGTTTCCTACGAGCAGTACTTC. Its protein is CASSTAQVSYEQYF.

CDR3 nucleotides: TGTGCCTGGAGCGAGGAGGTAGCTCAGCCCCAGCATTTT. This encodes CAWSEEVAQPQHF. The chain couples TRBV30 to TRBJ1-5; D unresolved. The V and J ends lost 3 bases and 6 bases respectively, with 12 bases between them. Germline values: CDR1 GTSNPN, CDR2 SVGIG (reference sequence). The CDR3 sequence is 13 residues long.

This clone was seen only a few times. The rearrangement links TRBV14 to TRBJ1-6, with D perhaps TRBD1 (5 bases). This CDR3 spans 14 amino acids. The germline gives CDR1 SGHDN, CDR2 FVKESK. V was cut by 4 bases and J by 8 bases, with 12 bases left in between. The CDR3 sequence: CASSLVRGYSPLHF. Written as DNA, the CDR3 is TGTGCCAGCAGCCTAGTTCGGGGGTATTCACCCCTCCACTTT.

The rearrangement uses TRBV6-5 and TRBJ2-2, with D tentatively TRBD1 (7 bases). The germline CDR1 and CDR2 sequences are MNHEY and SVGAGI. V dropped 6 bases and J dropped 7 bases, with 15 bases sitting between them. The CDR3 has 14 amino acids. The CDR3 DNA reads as TGTGCCAGCAGCCGACAGGGAGGCGGCGGGGAGCTGTTTTTT. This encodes CASSRQGGGGELFF.

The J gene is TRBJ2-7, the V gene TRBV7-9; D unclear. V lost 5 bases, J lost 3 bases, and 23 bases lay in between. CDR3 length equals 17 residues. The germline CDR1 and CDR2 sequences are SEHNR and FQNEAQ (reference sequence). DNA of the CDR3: TGTGCCAGCAGCCTAGAAACCCGCAAGGCGGTCCTCTACGAGCAGTACTTC. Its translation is CASSLETRKAVLYEQYF.

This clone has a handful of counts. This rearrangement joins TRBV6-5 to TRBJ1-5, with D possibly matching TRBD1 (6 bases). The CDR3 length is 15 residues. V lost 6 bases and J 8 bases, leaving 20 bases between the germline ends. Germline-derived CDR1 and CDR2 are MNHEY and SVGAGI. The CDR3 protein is CASRETGLIGEPQHF. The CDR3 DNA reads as TGTGCCAGCAGAGAGACAGGCCTTATCGGTGAGCCCCAGCATTTT.

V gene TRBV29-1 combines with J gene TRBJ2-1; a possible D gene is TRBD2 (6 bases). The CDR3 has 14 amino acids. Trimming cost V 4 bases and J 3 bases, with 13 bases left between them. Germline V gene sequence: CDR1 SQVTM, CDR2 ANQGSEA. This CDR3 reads CSVVVGGVYNEQFF. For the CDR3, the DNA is TGCAGCGTTGTAGTCGGGGGAGTCTACAATGAGCAGTTCTTC.

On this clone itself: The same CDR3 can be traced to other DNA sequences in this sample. The CDR3 DNA reads TGTGCCAGCAGCTTACTAGCGGGTGTGACAGATACGCAGTATTTT. Translating gives CASSLLAGVTDTQYF. This rearrangement joins TRBV7-2 to TRBJ2-3; TRBD2 agrees at 8 bases. The germline gives CDR1 SGHTA, CDR2 FQGNSA. Germline trimming cut 2 bases from V and 3 bases from J; bases unmatched to any gene: 4. CDR3 length equals 15 residues.

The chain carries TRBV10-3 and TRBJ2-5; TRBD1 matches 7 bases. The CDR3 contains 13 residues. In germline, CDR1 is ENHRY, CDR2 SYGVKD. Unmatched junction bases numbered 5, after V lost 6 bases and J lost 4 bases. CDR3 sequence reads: CAIRTGLGETQYF. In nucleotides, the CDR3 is TGTGCCATCAGGACAGGGTTAGGAGAGACCCAGTACTTC.

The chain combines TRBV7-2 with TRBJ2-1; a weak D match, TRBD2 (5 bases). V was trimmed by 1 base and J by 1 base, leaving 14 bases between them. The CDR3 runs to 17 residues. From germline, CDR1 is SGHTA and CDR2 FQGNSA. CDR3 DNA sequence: TGTGCCAGCAGCTTAGGGGGTTGGATAGCGTCCTACAATGAGCAGTTCTTC. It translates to CASSLGGWIASYNEQFF. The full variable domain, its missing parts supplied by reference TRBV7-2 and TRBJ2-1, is GAGVSQSPSNKVTEKGKDVELRCDPISGHTALYWYRQSLGQGLEFLIYFQGNSAPDKSGLPSDRFSAERTGGSVSTLTIQRTQQEDSAVYLCASSLGGWIASYNEQFFGPGTRLTVL.

Here the CDR3 reads CASSFGGVGGYTF. The CDR3 bases are TGCGCCAGCAGCTTCGGGGGTGTGGGTGGCTACACCTTC. The V gene is TRBV5-1, the J gene TRBJ1-2; D perhaps matches TRBD1 (5 bases). The CDR3 spans 13 residues. V lost 2 bases to trimming and J lost 7 bases, with 12 bases between them. The germline V gene has CDR1 SGHRS and CDR2 YFSETQ. The full variable domain, completed using reference TRBV5-1 and TRBJ1-2, is KAGVTQTPRYLIKTRGQQVTLSCSPISGHRSVSWYQQTPGQGLQFLFEYFSETQRNKGNFPGRFSGRQFSNSRSEMNVSTLELGDSALYLCASSFGGVGGYTFGSGTRLTVV.

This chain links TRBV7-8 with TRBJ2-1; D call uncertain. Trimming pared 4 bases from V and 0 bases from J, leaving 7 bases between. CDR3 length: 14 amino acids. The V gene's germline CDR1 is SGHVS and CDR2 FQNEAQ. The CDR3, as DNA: TGTGCCAGCAGCTCCGGTAGCTCCTACAATGAGCAGTTCTTC. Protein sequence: CASSSGSSYNEQFF.

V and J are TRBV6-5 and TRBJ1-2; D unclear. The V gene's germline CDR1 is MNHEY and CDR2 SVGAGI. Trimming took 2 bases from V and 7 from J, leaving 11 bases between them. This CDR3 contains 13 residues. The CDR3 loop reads CASSYDVRSGYTF. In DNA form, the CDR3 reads TGTGCCAGCAGTTACGATGTTAGGAGTGGCTACACCTTC.

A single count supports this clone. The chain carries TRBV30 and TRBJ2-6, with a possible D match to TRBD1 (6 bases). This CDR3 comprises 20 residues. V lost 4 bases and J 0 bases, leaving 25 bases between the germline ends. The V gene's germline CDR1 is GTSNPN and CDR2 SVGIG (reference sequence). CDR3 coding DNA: TGTGCCTGGATAAGGGGTCAGGGGATGTTTAATCCCTCTGGGGCCAACGTCCTGACTTTC. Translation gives CAWIRGQGMFNPSGANVLTF.

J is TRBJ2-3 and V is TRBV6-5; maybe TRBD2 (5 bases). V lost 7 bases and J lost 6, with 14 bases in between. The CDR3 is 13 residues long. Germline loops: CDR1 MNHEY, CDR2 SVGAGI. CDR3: CASKRASGDTQYF. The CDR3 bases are TGTGCCAGCAAAAGGGCCTCGGGGGATACGCAGTATTTT.

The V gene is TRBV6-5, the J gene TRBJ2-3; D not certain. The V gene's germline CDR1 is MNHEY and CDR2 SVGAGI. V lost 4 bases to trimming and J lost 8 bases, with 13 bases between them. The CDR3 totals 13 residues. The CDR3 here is CASSSPYGRTQYF. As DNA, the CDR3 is TGTGCCAGCAGTTCCCCCTACGGTCGTACGCAGTATTTT.

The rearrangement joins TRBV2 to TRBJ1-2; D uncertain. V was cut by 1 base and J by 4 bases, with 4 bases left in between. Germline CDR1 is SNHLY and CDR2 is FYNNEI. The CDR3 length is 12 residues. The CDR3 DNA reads TGTGCCAGCAGTGAAGTTACCTATGGCTACACCTTC. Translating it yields CASSEVTYGYTF. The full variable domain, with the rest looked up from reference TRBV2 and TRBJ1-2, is EPEVTQTPSHQVTQMGQEVILRCVPISNHLYFYWYRQILGQKVEFLVSFYNNEISEKSEIFDDQFSVERPDGSNFTLKIRSTKLEDSAMYFCASSEVTYGYTFGSGTRLTVV.

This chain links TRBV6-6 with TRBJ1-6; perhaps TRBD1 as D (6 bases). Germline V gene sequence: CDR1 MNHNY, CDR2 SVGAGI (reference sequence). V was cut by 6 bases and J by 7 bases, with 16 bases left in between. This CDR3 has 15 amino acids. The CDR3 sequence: CASSRNREGNSPLHF. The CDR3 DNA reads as TGTGCCAGCAGCCGGAACAGGGAAGGGAATTCACCCCTCCACTTT.

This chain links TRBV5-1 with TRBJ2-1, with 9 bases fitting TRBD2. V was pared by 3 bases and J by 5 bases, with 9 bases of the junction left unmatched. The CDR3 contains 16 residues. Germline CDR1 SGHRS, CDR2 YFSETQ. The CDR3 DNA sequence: TGCGCCAGCAGCTCTACCGGGACTAGCAGACACAATGAGCAGTTCTTC. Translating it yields CASSSTGTSRHNEQFF. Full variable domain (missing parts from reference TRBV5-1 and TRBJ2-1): KAGVTQTPRYLIKTRGQQVTLSCSPISGHRSVSWYQQTPGQGLQFLFEYFSETQRNKGNFPGRFSGRQFSNSRSEMNVSTLELGDSALYLCASSSTGTSRHNEQFFGPGTRLTVL.

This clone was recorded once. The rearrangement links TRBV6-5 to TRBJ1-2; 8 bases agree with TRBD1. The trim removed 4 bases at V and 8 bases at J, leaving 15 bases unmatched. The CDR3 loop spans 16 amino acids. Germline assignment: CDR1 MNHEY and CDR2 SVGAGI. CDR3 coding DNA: TGTGCCAGCAGTTTCCTGACAGGGGTCCCCTTTGGCGGCTACACCTTC. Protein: CASSFLTGVPFGGYTF.